What follows are 15 T cell receptor beta chains derived from one specimen sequenced in a study of PD-1 blockade in classical Hodgkin lymphoma. As to time point: cycle 4 day 1 (C4D1), after 5 to 7 weeks of nivolumab. Each patient relapsed following autologous stem cell transplantation, and prior brentuximab vedotin exposure differed. Sequenced by immunoSEQ multiplex PCR; TCRdb stores in-frame clones only, minus some. This table holds about 46,000 clones, around four fifths found once. The sample in question was peripheral blood mononuclear cells (PBMCs), obtained before the fourth cycle of nivolumab. The source is a human donor with classical Hodgkin lymphoma.

The CDR3 DNA sequence: TGTGCCAGCAGTGGACTAGCGGGAGTTGCAGATACGCAGTATTTT. Protein product: CASSGLAGVADTQYF. The chain has TRBV2 and TRBJ2-3; TRBD2 aligns across 12 bases. In germline, CDR1 is SNHLY, CDR2 FYNNEI. The CDR3 has 15 amino acids. Trimming removed 4 bases from V and 4 bases from J; junction bases left unmatched: 3. Looking up the rest from reference TRBV2 and TRBJ2-3 gives the full variable domain: EPEVTQTPSHQVTQMGQEVILRCVPISNHLYFYWYRQILGQKVEFLVSFYNNEISEKSEIFDDQFSVERPDGSNFTLKIRSTKLEDSAMYFCASSGLAGVADTQYFGPGTRLTVL.

This chain connects TRBV19 to TRBJ2-5; 8 bases align to TRBD1. Looked up from germline, CDR1 is LNHDA and CDR2 is SQIVND (reference sequence). The V gene end was trimmed by 5 bases and the J gene end by 3 bases; junction bases not matched to a gene: 2. The CDR3 sequence is 13 residues long. DNA for the CDR3: TGTGCCAGTAGTGTGGACAGGGAAGAGACCCAGTACTTC. This translates into CASSVDREETQYF.

This clone was seen many times. The J gene is TRBJ1-1, the V gene TRBV7-9; the D gene is possibly TRBD1 (6 bases). Trimming shortened V by 1 base and J by 10 bases, and 19 bases separated the two germline ends. The CDR3 consists of 15 residues. Germline-derived CDR1 and CDR2 are SEHNR and FQNEAQ (reference sequence). The CDR3 DNA reads as TGTGCCAGCAGCTTAGAGGGGGGGACCCGAAGGCGAGCTTTCTTT. The encoded protein is CASSLEGGTRRRAFF. Drawing the rest from reference TRBV7-9 and TRBJ1-1, the complete variable domain is DTGVSQNPRHKITKRGQNVTFRCDPISEHNRLYWYRQTLGQGPEFLTYFQNEAQLEKSRLLSDRFSAERPKGSFSTLEIQRTEQGDSAMYLCASSLEGGTRRRAFFGQGTRLTVV.

V is TRBV2 and J is TRBJ1-1; no clear D gene. CDR3 size: 11 residues. The germline gives CDR1 SNHLY, CDR2 FYNNEI. Deletions cut 4 bases from V and 6 bases from J, with 6 bases between. DNA for the CDR3: TGTGCCAGCAGTGGATTGTCTGAAGCTTTCTTT. Protein: CASSGLSEAFF.

This chain links TRBV5-1 with TRBJ1-5; TRBD1 might be the D (5 bases). CDR3 size: 15 residues. Germline V gene sequence: CDR1 SGHRS, CDR2 YFSETQ. The germline V and J ends were trimmed by 4 bases and 3 bases, with 14 bases remaining between them. CDR3 in amino acids: CASSPGTEINQPQHF. The CDR3 nucleotides read TGCGCCAGCAGCCCCGGGACCGAGATCAATCAGCCCCAGCATTTT.

This clone was observed a few times. This chain connects TRBV9 to TRBJ2-1; D is unclear. This CDR3 is 16 amino acids long. The germline V and J ends were trimmed by 0 bases and 0 bases, with 10 bases remaining between them. Germline-derived CDR1 and CDR2 are SGDLS and YYNGEE. The CDR3 DNA sequence: TGTGCCAGCAGCGTAGCGGGCGGTGTCTCCTACAATGAGCAGTTCTTC. Its protein product is CASSVAGGVSYNEQFF.

This clone was counted a few times. The rearrangement joins TRBV10-2 to TRBJ1-1; D ambiguous. The germline V and J ends were trimmed by 8 bases and 1 base, with 5 bases remaining between them. Germline V gene sequence: CDR1 WSHSY, CDR2 SAAADI. CDR3 length equals 11 residues. The CDR3 DNA sequence: TGCGCCAGCCTAGAGAACACTGAAGCTTTCTTT. It is translated as CASLENTEAFF.

This rearrangement joins TRBV7-9 to TRBJ2-3; 10 nucleotides match TRBD2. Germline assignment: CDR1 SEHNR and CDR2 FQNEAQ (reference sequence). Trimming removed 0 bases from V and 0 bases from J; junction bases left unmatched: 3. CDR3 length equals 17 residues. CDR3 nucleotides: TGTGCCAGCAGCTTAGCGCGGACTAGCGGAAGCACAGATACGCAGTATTTT. It codes for CASSLARTSGSTDTQYF.

This clone was seen only a few times. The chain uses TRBV9 and TRBJ1-4; D is perhaps TRBD1 (6 bases). V lost 4 bases and J lost 2, with 9 bases in between. The CDR3 is 14 residues long. Germline V gene lookup returns CDR1 SGDLS and CDR2 YYNGEE. The CDR3 DNA reads TGTGCCAGCAGCCCGGACAGCACTAATGAAAAACTGTTTTTT. As protein: CASSPDSTNEKLFF.

Turning to this clone: This sample includes further DNA sequences coding for the same CDR3. The chain recombines TRBV7-6 with TRBJ2-7; TRBD1 matches at 9 bases. Germline V gene sequence: CDR1 SGHVS, CDR2 FNYEAQ. The V gene end was trimmed by 5 bases and the J gene end by 3 bases; junction bases not matched to a gene: 2. The CDR3 consists of 13 residues. DNA for the CDR3: TGTGCCAGCAGCCCGGACAGGGGCTACGAGCAGTACTTC. This encodes CASSPDRGYEQYF.

The V gene is TRBV19, the J gene TRBJ1-2; D gene unclear. Germline V gene lookup returns CDR1 LNHDA and CDR2 SQIVND (reference sequence). The CDR3 extends over 15 amino acids. Trimming removed 2 bases from V and 8 bases from J, with 18 bases in between. CDR3 amino acids: CASSIPGLRSRGYTF. The DNA for the CDR3 is TGTGCCAGTAGTATACCCGGTTTGAGGAGTCGGGGCTACACCTTC.

This sequence joins TRBV28 and TRBJ1-4; D possibly corresponds to TRBD1 (6 bases). V dropped 11 bases and J dropped 8 bases, with 21 bases sitting between them. The CDR3 runs 14 residues. Germline CDR1 MDHEN, CDR2 SYDVKM. As DNA, the CDR3 is TGTGCCTCAGGGGCGATCGGCCTTAGCGAAAAACTGTTTTTT. Translating gives CASGAIGLSEKLFF.

In regard to this clone: The junction departs from the called germline gene at one end, perhaps through a read error. Other DNA sequences in this specimen translate into the identical CDR3. The CDR3 DNA sequence: TGCGCTAGCAGTCGGGACAGGCAAGAGACCCAGTACTTC. Translating it yields CASSRDRQETQYF. The chain is built from TRBV7-7 and TRBJ2-5; 8 bases agree with TRBD1. The CDR3 has 13 amino acids. Germline V gives CDR1 SSHAT, CDR2 FNYEAQ (reference sequence).

This clone was found a few times. V gene TRBV5-8 combines with J gene TRBJ2-5; the match to TRBD1 covers 7 bases. CDR1 is SGHTS and CDR2 is YDEGEE in the germline V gene. This CDR3 comprises 13 residues. J lost 5 bases, V lost 3 bases, and 4 bases had no gene match. As DNA, the CDR3 is TGTGCCAGCAGCTACTGGGACAGCGAGACCCAGTACTTC. It translates to CASSYWDSETQYF.

The CDR3 is CASSRLGGNTEAFF. The CDR3 DNA follows: TGTGCCAGCAGCCGGCTTGGAGGGAACACTGAAGCTTTCTTT. The chain links TRBV5-8 to TRBJ1-1; D remains ambiguous. The CDR3 has 14 amino acids. Trimming removed 4 bases from V and 1 base from J, with 11 bases in between. In germline, CDR1 is SGHTS, CDR2 YDEGEE.